This T cell receptor (beta chain) emerged from a study of T-cell memory formation after mild COVID-19. The CDR3 contains 14 residues. CDR1 and CDR2 (germline): KGHSH, LQKENI. Trimming cost V 6 bases and J 7 bases; bases outside gene matches: 4. In its sample, this clonotype was seen a few times. The authors produced TCR alpha and TCR beta cDNA libraries with sample barcodes and UMIs by 5'RACE using constant-segment primers. TCRdb independently ran MiXCR on the 5' RACE reads; one entry per CDR3 protein. The data show 120,000 or so distinct CDR3 sequences, more than 15% seen once. V gene TRBV18 combines with J gene TRBJ2-1, with 12 bases fitting TRBD2. What was sequenced was PBMCs or a T cell subset sorted from them (not recorded which). The receptor comes from an adult woman who had mild COVID-19 (a few samples of this study predate the infection). Cell type and time point are not known. The CDR3 nucleotides are TGTGCCAGCTCTCCAGGACTAGCGGGAAATGAGCAGTTCTTC. This gives the protein CASSPGLAGNEQFF. Full variable domain (outside the CDR3, taken from reference TRBV18 and TRBJ2-1): NAGVMQNPRHLVRRRGQEARLRCSPMKGHSHVYWYRQLPEEGLKFMVYLQKENIIDESGMPKERFSAEFPKEGPSILRIQQVVRGDSAAYFCASSPGLAGNEQFFGPGTRLTVL.